The source of this T cell receptor (beta chain) is a study of cytomegalovirus exposure and HLA in healthy donors. V was clipped by 0 bases and J by 2 bases, with 10 bases between them. This CDR3 contains 16 residues. Per germline, CDR1 MNHEY and CDR2 SVGAGI. Both 60 Vbeta primers and 13 Jbeta primers went into the PCR. Data came from immunoSEQ multiplex PCR; TCRdb stores just in-frame clones and leaves some out. This table holds 75,000 to 85,000 clones. Input material: PBMCs. This receptor was taken from a man between 18 and 35 years old in good health and CMV-seropositive. The J gene is TRBJ2-2, the V gene TRBV6-5; possible D gene TRBD2, 6 bases. DNA of the CDR3: TGTGCCAGCAGTTACTCGCCGGGGGTTAACACCGGGGAGCTGTTTTTT. Residues: CASSYSPGVNTGELFF.